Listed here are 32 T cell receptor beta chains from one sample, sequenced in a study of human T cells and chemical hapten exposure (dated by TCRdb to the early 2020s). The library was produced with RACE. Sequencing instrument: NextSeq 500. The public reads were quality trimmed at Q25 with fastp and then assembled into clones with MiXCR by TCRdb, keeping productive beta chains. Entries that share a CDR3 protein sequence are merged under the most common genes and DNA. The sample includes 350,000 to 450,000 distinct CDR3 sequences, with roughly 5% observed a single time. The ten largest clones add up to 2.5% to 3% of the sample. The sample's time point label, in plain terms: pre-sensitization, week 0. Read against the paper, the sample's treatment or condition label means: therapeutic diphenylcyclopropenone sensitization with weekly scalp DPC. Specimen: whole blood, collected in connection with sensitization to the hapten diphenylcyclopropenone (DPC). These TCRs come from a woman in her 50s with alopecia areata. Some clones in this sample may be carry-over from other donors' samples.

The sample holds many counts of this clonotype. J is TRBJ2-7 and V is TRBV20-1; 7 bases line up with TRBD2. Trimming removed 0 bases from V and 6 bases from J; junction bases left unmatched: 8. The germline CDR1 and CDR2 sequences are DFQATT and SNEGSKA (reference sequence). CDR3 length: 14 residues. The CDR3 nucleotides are TGCAGTGCTAGAGATGGGGGGAGGGCCTCCGAGCAGTACTTC. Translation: CSARDGGRASEQYF.

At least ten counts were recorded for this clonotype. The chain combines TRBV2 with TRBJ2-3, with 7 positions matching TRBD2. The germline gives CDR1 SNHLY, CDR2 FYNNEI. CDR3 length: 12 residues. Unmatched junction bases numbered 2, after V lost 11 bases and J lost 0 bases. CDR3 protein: CAGGESTDTQYF. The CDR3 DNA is TGTGCCGGGGGGGAAAGCACAGATACGCAGTATTTT.

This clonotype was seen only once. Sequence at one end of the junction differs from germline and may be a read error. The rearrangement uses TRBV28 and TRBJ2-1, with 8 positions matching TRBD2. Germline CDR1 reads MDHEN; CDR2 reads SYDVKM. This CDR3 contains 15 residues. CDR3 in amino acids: CANSPRLAGYNEQFF. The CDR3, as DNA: TGTGCCAACAGTCCCCGGCTAGCGGGTTACAATGAGCAGTTCTTC.

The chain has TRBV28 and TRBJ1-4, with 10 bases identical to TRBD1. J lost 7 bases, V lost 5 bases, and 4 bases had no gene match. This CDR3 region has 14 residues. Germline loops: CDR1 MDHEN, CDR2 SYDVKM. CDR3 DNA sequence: TGTGCCAGCAGTCGGACAGGGGGTGGTGAAAAACTGTTTTTT. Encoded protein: CASSRTGGGEKLFF.

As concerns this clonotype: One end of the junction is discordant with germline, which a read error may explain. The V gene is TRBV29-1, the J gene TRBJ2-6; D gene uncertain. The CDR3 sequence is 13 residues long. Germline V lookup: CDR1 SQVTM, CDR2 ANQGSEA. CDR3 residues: CSVEGSGANVLTF. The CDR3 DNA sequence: TGCAGCGTGGAAGGGTCCGGGGCCAACGTCCTGACTTTC.

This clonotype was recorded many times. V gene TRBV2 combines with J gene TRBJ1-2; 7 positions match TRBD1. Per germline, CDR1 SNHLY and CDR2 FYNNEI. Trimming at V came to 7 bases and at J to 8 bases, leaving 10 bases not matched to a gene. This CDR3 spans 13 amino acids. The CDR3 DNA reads TGTGCCAGCATGGGTGAGGGGGCTAACGGCTACACCTTC. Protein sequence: CASMGEGANGYTF.

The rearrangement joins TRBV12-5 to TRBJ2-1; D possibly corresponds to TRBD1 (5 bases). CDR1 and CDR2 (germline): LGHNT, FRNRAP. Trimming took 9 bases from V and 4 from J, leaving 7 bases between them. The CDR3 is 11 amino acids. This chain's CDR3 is CASREYNEQFF. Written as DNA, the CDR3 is TGTGCTAGCAGGGAATACAATGAGCAGTTCTTC.

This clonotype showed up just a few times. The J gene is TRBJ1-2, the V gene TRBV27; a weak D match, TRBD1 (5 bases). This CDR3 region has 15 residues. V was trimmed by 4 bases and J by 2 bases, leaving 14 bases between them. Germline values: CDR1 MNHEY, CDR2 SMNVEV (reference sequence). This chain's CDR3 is CASSSGQGPNYGYTF. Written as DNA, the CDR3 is TGTGCCAGCAGTTCAGGCCAGGGCCCCAACTATGGCTACACCTTC.

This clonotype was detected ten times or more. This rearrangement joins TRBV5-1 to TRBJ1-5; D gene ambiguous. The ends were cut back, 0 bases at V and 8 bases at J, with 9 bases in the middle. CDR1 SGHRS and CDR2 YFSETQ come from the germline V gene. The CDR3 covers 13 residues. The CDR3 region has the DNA TGCGCCAGCAGCTTGGGCGAGGGAAAGCCCCAGCATTTT. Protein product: CASSLGEGKPQHF.

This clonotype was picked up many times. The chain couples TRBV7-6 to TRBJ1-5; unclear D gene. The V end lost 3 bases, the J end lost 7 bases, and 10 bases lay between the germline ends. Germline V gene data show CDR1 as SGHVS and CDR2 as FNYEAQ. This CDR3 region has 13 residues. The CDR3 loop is CASSFGYRQPQHF. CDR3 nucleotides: TGTGCCAGCAGCTTTGGCTATCGGCAGCCCCAGCATTTT.

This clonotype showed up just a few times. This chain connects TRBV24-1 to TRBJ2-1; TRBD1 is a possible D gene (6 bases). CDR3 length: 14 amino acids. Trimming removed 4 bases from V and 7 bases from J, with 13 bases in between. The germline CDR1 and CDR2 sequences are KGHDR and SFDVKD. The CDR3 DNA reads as TGTGCCACCAGTGACCCTAACAGGGAAAATGAGCAGTTCTTC. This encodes CATSDPNRENEQFF.

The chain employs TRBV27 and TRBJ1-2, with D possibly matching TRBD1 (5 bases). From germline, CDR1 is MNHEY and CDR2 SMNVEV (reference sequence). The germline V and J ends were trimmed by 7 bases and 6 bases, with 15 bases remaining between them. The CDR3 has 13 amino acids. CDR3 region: CASKLTAQNGYTF. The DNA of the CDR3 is TGTGCCAGCAAATTGACAGCTCAGAATGGCTACACCTTC.

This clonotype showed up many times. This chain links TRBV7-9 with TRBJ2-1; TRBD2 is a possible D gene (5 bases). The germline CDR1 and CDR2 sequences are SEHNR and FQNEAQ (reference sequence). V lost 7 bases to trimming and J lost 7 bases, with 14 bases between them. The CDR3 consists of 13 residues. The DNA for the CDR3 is TGTGCCAGCACCCGAAGCGGAGGAAATGAGCAGTTCTTC. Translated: CASTRSGGNEQFF.

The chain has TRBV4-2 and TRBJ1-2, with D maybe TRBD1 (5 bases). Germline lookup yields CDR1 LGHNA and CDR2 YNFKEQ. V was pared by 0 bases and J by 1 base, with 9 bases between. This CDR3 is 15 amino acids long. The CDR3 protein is CASSQESGINYGYTF. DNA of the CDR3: TGTGCCAGCAGCCAAGAATCAGGGATTAACTATGGCTACACCTTC.

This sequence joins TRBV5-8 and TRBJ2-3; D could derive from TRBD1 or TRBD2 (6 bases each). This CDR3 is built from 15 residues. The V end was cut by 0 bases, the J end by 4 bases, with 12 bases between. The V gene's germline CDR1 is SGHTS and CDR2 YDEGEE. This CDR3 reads CASSLEGGGSDTQYF. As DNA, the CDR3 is TGTGCCAGCAGCTTGGAGGGGGGTGGTTCAGATACGCAGTATTTT.

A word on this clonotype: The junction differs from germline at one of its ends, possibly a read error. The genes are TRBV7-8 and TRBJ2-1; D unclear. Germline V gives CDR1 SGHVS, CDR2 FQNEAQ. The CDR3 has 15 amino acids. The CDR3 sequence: CASSLAVDSNNEQFF. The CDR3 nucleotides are TGTGCCAGCAGCCTCGCCGTCGACTCCAACAATGAGCAGTTCTTC.

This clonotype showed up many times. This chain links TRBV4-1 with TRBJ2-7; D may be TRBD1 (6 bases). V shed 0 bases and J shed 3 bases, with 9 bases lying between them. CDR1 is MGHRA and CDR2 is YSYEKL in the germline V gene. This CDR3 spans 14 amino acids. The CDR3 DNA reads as TGCGCCAGCAGCCAAGAGGGGGCGAGCTACGAGCAGTACTTC. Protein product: CASSQEGASYEQYF.

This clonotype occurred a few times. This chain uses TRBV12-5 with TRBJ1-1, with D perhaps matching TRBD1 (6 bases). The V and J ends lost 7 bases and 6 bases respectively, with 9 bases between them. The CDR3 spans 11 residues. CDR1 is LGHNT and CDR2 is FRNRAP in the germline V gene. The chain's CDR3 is CASERTAEAFF. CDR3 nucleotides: TGTGCTAGTGAACGGACAGCTGAAGCTTTCTTT.

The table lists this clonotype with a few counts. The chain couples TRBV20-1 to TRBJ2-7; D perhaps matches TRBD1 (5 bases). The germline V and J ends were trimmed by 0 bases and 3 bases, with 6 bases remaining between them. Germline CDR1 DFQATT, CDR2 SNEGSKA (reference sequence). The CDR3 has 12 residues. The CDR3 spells CSARDDSYEQYF. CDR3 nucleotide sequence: TGCAGTGCTAGAGATGACAGCTACGAGCAGTACTTC.

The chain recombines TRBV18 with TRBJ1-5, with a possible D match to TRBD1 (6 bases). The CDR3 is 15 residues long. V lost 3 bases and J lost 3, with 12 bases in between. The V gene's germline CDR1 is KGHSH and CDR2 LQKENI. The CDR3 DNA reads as TGTGCCAGCTCACCGGGACACCTAAACAATCAGCCCCAGCATTTT. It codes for CASSPGHLNNQPQHF. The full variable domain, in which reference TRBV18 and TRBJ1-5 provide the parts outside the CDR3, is NAGVMQNPRHLVRRRGQEARLRCSPMKGHSHVYWYRQLPEEGLKFMVYLQKENIIDESGMPKERFSAEFPKEGPSILRIQQVVRGDSAAYFCASSPGHLNNQPQHFGDGTRLSIL.

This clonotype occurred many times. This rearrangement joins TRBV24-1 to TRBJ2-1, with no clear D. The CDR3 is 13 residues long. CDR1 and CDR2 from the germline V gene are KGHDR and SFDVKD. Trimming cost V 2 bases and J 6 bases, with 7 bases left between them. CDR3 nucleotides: TGTGCCACCAGTGATTACGGGCGCAATGAGCAGTTCTTC. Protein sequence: CATSDYGRNEQFF.

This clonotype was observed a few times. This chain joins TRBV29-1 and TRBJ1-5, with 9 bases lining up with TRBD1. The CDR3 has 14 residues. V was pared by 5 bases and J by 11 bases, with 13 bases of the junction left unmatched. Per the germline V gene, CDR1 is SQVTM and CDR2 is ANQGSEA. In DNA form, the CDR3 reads TGCAGCGTTCACCGCGAGACAGGGGGGCCGTCCCAGCATTTT. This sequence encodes CSVHRETGGPSQHF.

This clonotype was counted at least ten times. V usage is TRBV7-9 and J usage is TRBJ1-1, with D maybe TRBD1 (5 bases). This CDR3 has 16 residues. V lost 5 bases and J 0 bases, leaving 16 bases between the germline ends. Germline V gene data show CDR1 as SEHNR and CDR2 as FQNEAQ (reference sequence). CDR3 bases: TGTGCCAGCAGCATCCCCAGACAGAACATGAACACTGAAGCTTTCTTT. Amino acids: CASSIPRQNMNTEAFF. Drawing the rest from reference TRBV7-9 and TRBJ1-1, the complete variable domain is DTGVSQNPRHKITKRGQNVTFRCDPISEHNRLYWYRQTLGQGPEFLTYFQNEAQLEKSRLLSDRFSAERPKGSFSTLEIQRTEQGDSAMYLCASSIPRQNMNTEAFFGQGTRLTVV.

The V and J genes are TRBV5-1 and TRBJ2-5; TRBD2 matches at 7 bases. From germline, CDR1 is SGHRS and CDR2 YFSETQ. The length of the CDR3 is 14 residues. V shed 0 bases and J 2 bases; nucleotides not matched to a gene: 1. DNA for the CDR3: TGCGCCAGCAGCTTGGAGGGACTACAAGAGACCCAGTACTTC. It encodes CASSLEGLQETQYF.

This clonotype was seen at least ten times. CDR3: CASSFSGQPQHF. CDR3 DNA: TGTGCCAGCAGTTTTTCGGGACAGCCCCAGCATTTT. The chain links TRBV12-3 or TRBV12-4 to TRBJ1-5; D is uncertain. The CDR3 contains 12 residues. V was shortened by 3 bases and J by 7 bases, with 7 bases between the two germline ends.

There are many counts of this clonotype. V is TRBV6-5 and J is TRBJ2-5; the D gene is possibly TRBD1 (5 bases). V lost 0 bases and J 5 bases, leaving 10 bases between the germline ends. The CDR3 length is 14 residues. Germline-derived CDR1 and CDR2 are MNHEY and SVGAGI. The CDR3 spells CASSYSSQVETQYF. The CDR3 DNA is TGTGCCAGCAGTTACTCTTCACAGGTCGAGACCCAGTACTTC.

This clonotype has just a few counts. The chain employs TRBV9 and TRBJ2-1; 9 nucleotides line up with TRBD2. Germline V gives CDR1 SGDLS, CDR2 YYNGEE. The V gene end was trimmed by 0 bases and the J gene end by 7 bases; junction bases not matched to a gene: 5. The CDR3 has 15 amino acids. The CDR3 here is CASSVVSGSTNEQFF. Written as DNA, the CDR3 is TGTGCCAGCAGCGTAGTTAGCGGGAGTACGAATGAGCAGTTCTTC.

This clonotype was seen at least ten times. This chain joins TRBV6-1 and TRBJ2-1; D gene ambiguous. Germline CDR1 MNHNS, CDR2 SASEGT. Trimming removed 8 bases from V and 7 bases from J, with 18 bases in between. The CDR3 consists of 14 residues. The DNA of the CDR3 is TGTGCCAGCCTGCCCTCCCTCCTAGAAAATGAGCAGTTCTTC. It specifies CASLPSLLENEQFF.

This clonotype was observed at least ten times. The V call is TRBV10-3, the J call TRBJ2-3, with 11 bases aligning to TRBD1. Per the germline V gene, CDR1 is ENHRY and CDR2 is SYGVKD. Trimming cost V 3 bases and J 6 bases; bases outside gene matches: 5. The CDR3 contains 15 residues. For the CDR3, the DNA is TGTGCCATCAGTGATGGGACAGGGGGACGGGATACGCAGTATTTT. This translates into CAISDGTGGRDTQYF.

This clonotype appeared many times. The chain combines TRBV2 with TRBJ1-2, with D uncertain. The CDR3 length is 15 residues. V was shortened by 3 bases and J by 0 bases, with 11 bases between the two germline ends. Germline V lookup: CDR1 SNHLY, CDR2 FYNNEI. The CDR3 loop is CASSEIRRANYGYTF. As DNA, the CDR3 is TGTGCCAGCAGTGAGATCCGGAGGGCTAACTATGGCTACACCTTC.

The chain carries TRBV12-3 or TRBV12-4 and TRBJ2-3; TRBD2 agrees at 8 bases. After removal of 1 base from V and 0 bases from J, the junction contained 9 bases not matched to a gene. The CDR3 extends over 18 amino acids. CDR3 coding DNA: TGTGCCAGCAGTTTAGGGCTGAGGCCTAGCGGGAGCACAGATACGCAGTATTTT. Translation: CASSLGLRPSGSTDTQYF.

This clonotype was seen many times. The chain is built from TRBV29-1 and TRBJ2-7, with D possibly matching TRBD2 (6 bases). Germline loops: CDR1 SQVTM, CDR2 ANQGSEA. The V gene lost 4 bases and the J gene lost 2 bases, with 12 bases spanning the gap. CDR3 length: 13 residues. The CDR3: CSVVGGEAYEQYF. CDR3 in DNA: TGCAGCGTTGTTGGCGGGGAGGCCTACGAGCAGTACTTC.